The clone carrying this T cell receptor (beta chain) was picked up a small number of times. The data are from a study of blood T cell repertoires in COVID-19. At the level of the study: The study drew acute and convalescent COVID-19 samples from the United States, Italy and Spain. Sources were T cells, B-cell-depleted T cells, or PBMCs; the material itself was cDNA or gDNA.

The data were produced by immunoSEQ multiplex PCR, yet TCRdb's version contains in-frame clones alone and is incomplete. The repertoire has roughly 500,000 clones, roughly 85% of them found once; the top ten carry approximately 3%. Trimming cost V 6 bases and J 0 bases, with 11 bases left between them. The CDR3 consists of 14 residues. Germline V gene sequence: CDR1 LNHDA, CDR2 SQIVND (reference sequence). Input material: peripheral blood. V gene TRBV19 combines with J gene TRBJ1-2, with a tentative D call TRBD1 (5 bases). The receptor was isolated from a human donor in a cohort sampled during active COVID-19. CDR3 DNA: TGTGCCAGTAGCCAGGGTCGAGCTAACTATGGCTACACCTTC. It codes for CASSQGRANYGYTF.